The next 18 T cell receptor beta chains were all read from a single sample in a study of blood T cell repertoires in COVID-19. The assay was immunoSEQ multiplex PCR, and TCRdb's table has in-frame clones only and misses some. The sample includes about 260,000 clones, about nine tenths of them seen just once. The specimen was peripheral blood. The receptors stem from a man aged 40-49 years who had recovered from COVID-19.

This clone showed up just a few times. This chain joins TRBV7-9 and TRBJ2-7; TRBD1 matches at 10 bases. The CDR3 is 14 amino acids. Looked up from germline, CDR1 is SEHNR and CDR2 is FQNEAQ (reference sequence). The J segment lost 7 bases and the V segment lost 3 bases, leaving 6 bases of the junction unmatched. CDR3 DNA: TGTGCCAGCAGCTTTCAGGGACAGGGGAGTGAGCAGTACTTC. This codes for CASSFQGQGSEQYF.

The V call is TRBV28, the J call TRBJ2-1, with D maybe TRBD2 (6 bases). The CDR3 length is 15 residues. Germline assignment: CDR1 MDHEN and CDR2 SYDVKM. The V and J ends lost 9 bases and 0 bases respectively, with 15 bases between them. DNA for the CDR3: TGTGCCAGTCTCGCGGGGATCGTCTCCTACAATGAGCAGTTCTTC. This codes for CASLAGIVSYNEQFF.

The J gene is TRBJ2-1, the V gene TRBV5-1; weak D call: TRBD1 (5 bases). The CDR3 totals 14 residues. In germline, CDR1 is SGHRS, CDR2 YFSETQ. The V gene lost 0 bases and the J gene lost 8 bases, with 12 bases spanning the gap. The CDR3 DNA reads as TGCGCCAGCAGCTTGGCCGGCAGGGATTATGAGCAGTTCTTC. Protein sequence: CASSLAGRDYEQFF.

This clone was counted a few times. Other DNA sequences in this specimen translate into the identical CDR3. The V gene is TRBV19, the J gene TRBJ2-3, with 13 bases fitting TRBD2. The CDR3 spans 14 residues. With 6 bases clipped from V and 3 bases from J, the junction kept 0 bases outside the gene matches. In germline, CDR1 is LNHDA, CDR2 SQIVND (reference sequence). CDR3 amino acids: CASRTSGGTDTQYF. The CDR3 DNA follows: TGTGCCAGTAGGACTAGCGGGGGGACAGATACGCAGTATTTT.

This clone showed up just once. The J gene is TRBJ2-5, the V gene TRBV3-1 (or the pseudogene TRBV3-2); no definite D call. The V end was cut by 1 base, the J end by 4 bases, with 13 bases between. Germline V gene lookup returns CDR1 LGHDT and CDR2 YNNKEL (reference sequence). The CDR3 contains 15 residues. As DNA, the CDR3 is TGTGCCAGCAGCCAAGCCTTAGCTACCCCAGAGACCCAGTACTTC. Protein: CASSQALATPETQYF.

V usage is TRBV25-1 and J usage is TRBJ2-7, with D maybe TRBD2 (5 bases). The V end lost 2 bases, the J end lost 2 bases, and 13 bases lay between the germline ends. The CDR3 spans 15 residues. Germline CDR1 MGHDK, CDR2 SYGVNS. Here the CDR3 reads CASSEVAPPPYEQYF. CDR3 sequence (DNA): TGTGCCAGCAGTGAAGTAGCGCCCCCCCCCTACGAGCAGTACTTC.

The rearrangement uses TRBV18 and TRBJ2-7; D remains ambiguous. The V and J ends lost 2 bases and 6 bases respectively, with 17 bases between them. This CDR3 is built from 15 residues. The germline gives CDR1 KGHSH, CDR2 LQKENI. CDR3 sequence: CASSPSAATIGEQYF. The CDR3 DNA sequence: TGTGCCAGCTCACCATCGGCGGCCACTATCGGCGAGCAGTACTTC.

This clone was seen a single time. The chain employs TRBV9 and TRBJ2-6; 10 positions agree with TRBD2. There are 18 residues in the CDR3. V lost 0 bases to trimming and J lost 0 bases; unmatched junction nucleotides: 3. CDR1 SGDLS and CDR2 YYNGEE come from the germline V gene. The CDR3 loop is CASSVGAGGHSGANVLTF. The DNA for the CDR3 is TGTGCCAGCAGCGTAGGAGCGGGGGGGCACTCTGGGGCCAACGTCCTGACTTTC. Variable domain in full (rest from reference TRBV9 and TRBJ2-6): DSGVTQTPKHLITATGQRVTLRCSPRSGDLSVYWYQQSLDQGLQFLIQYYNGEERAKGNILERFSAQQFPDLHSELNLSSLELGDSALYFCASSVGAGGHSGANVLTFGAGSRLTVL.

The V gene is TRBV9, the J gene TRBJ2-3; the match to TRBD2 covers 9 bases. Per the germline V gene, CDR1 is SGDLS and CDR2 is YYNGEE. There are 17 residues in the CDR3. Trimming removed 4 bases from V and 4 bases from J; junction bases left unmatched: 13. The CDR3 DNA is TGTGCCAGCAGCTTCACATGGCGGACTAGCGACGCAGATACGCAGTATTTT. This translates into CASSFTWRTSDADTQYF.

V gene TRBV6-5 combines with J gene TRBJ2-7, with 7 bases fitting TRBD1. CDR1 and CDR2 (germline): MNHEY, SVGAGI. Trimming took 8 bases from V and 5 from J; bases not matched to a gene: 9. CDR3 size: 13 residues. The CDR3 here is CASLRTGDHEQYF. CDR3 nucleotides: TGTGCCAGCCTTCGCACAGGGGACCACGAGCAGTACTTC.

This chain links TRBV6-4 with TRBJ1-2, with 10 bases aligning to TRBD1. The germline gives CDR1 MRHNA, CDR2 SNTAGT. The CDR3 contains 15 residues. Trimming at V came to 7 bases and at J to 4 bases, leaving 9 bases not matched to a gene. CDR3 loop: CASKRGTGETYGYTF. For the CDR3, the DNA is TGTGCCAGCAAACGGGGGACAGGGGAGACCTATGGCTACACCTTC.

This chain joins TRBV6-5 and TRBJ1-1; 10 bases map to TRBD1. This CDR3 region has 16 residues. Per the germline V gene, CDR1 is MNHEY and CDR2 is SVGAGI. Unmatched junction bases numbered 8, after V lost 2 bases and J lost 5 bases. In nucleotides, the CDR3 is TGTGCCAGCAGTTACGACGTTCCGGGACAGGGGACTGAAGCTTTCTTT. It is translated as CASSYDVPGQGTEAFF.

The rearrangement joins TRBV4-3 to TRBJ1-2; possibly TRBD1 for D (5 bases). Germline V gives CDR1 LGHNA, CDR2 YSLEER. This CDR3 region has 15 residues. V was trimmed by 0 bases and J by 4 bases, leaving 12 bases between them. The CDR3 nucleotides read TGCGCCAGCAGCCAAGACCTAGGGGCGGTCTATGGCTACACCTTC. Protein product: CASSQDLGAVYGYTF.

This clone was observed once. The chain couples TRBV6-6 to TRBJ2-7; D not resolved. The CDR3 totals 13 residues. V lost 9 bases, J lost 1 base, and 13 bases lay in between. Germline CDR1 MNHNY, CDR2 SVGAGI (reference sequence). The CDR3 spells CASMESLSYEQYF. As DNA, the CDR3 is TGTGCCAGTATGGAGAGTCTATCCTACGAGCAGTACTTC.

The chain joins TRBV18 to TRBJ2-1; D may be TRBD2 (5 bases). The CDR3 runs 16 residues. Germline V gene sequence: CDR1 KGHSH, CDR2 LQKENI. V lost 2 bases, J lost 6 bases, and 17 bases lay in between. DNA for the CDR3: TGTGCCAGCTCACCAAGACTTAGCGCCCTGATCAATGAGCAGTTCTTC. Translating it yields CASSPRLSALINEQFF.

This clone has a single count. This chain connects TRBV9 to TRBJ1-1; D gene ambiguous. The CDR3 is 13 amino acids. V lost 0 bases, J lost 4 bases, and 7 bases lay in between. CDR1 and CDR2 (germline): SGDLS, YYNGEE. This chain's CDR3 is CASSVGGRTEAFF. DNA of the CDR3: TGTGCCAGCAGCGTAGGAGGGCGCACTGAAGCTTTCTTT.

The chain employs TRBV7-9 and TRBJ2-7; TRBD1 is a possible D gene (5 bases). This CDR3 comprises 13 residues. Trimming took off 2 bases at V and 5 bases at J, with 10 bases between the two ends. CDR1 is SEHNR and CDR2 is FQNEAQ in the germline V gene (reference sequence). The CDR3 protein is CASSLQGWDEQYF. CDR3 DNA: TGTGCCAGCAGCTTACAGGGTTGGGACGAGCAGTACTTC.

This chain connects TRBV7-6 to TRBJ2-7; D might be TRBD1 (5 bases). V was clipped by 5 bases and J by 1 base, with 9 bases between them. From germline, CDR1 is SGHVS and CDR2 FNYEAQ. There are 13 residues in the CDR3. The CDR3 nucleotides read TGTGCCAGCAGCCCTCGACAGTCCTACGAGCAGTACTTC. This sequence encodes CASSPRQSYEQYF.